The 8 T cell receptor beta chains below come from one sample, sequenced in a study of blood T cells in healthy people across ages. Together with a sample-barcoded 5' primer, a J-beta primer mix was included in a second PCR lasting about 6 to 11 cycles. From the 5' RACE reads, TCRdb called clonotypes with MiXCR, one entry per CDR3 protein. The sample carries hundreds of thousands of distinct CDR3 sequences, roughly 49% recorded once. The specimen sequenced was blood. These receptors came from a woman aged 55-69 years in good health.

This chain links TRBV28 with TRBJ2-5, with 10 bases that match TRBD1. The CDR3 spans 16 residues. V shed 11 bases and J 3 bases; nucleotides not matched to a gene: 15. From germline, CDR1 is MDHEN and CDR2 SYDVKM. CDR3 coding DNA: TGTGCCGGCACTAAACTTCGACAGGGGGCGAAAGAGACCCAGTACTTC. Translated, it gives CAGTKLRQGAKETQYF.

This clonotype was counted a few times. The chain employs TRBV12-3 or TRBV12-4 and TRBJ2-7; 13 nucleotides line up with TRBD2. V lost 7 bases and J lost 3; bases outside the gene matches: 6. This CDR3 contains 15 residues. CDR3 bases: TGTGCCAGCAAAAGACTAGCGGGAGGTGTCTACGAGCAGTACTTC. This translates into CASKRLAGGVYEQYF.

The chain carries TRBV9 and TRBJ1-5; the D is unclear. V gave up 2 bases and J gave up 5 bases, with 17 bases separating them. CDR3 size: 16 residues. Germline lookup yields CDR1 SGDLS and CDR2 YYNGEE. The CDR3 protein is CASSVKVGHRDQPQHF. In nucleotides, the CDR3 is TGTGCCAGCAGCGTGAAAGTCGGTCACCGAGATCAGCCCCAGCATTTT.

DNA for the CDR3: TGCAGTGCTAGAGAAGAGACAGGGGGCAAGGAGACCCAGTACTTC. Translated, it gives CSAREETGGKETQYF. The chain couples TRBV20-1 to TRBJ2-5, with 10 bases identical to TRBD1. Germline trimming cut 0 bases from V and 5 bases from J; bases unmatched to any gene: 6. Germline V gene sequence: CDR1 DFQATT, CDR2 SNEGSKA (reference sequence). The CDR3 contains 15 residues.

The chain has TRBV9 and TRBJ2-3; D is possibly TRBD2 (6 bases). Deletions cut 5 bases from V and 0 bases from J, with 19 bases between. This CDR3 region has 17 residues. Germline-derived CDR1 and CDR2 are SGDLS and YYNGEE. CDR3 coding DNA: TGTGCCAGCAGTCCTCGGCCCCCTAGCGTAAGCACAGATACGCAGTATTTT. It translates to CASSPRPPSVSTDTQYF.

This clonotype was observed a few times. A much larger clone sits a single nucleotide away, making a read error possible. V usage is TRBV6-6 and J usage is TRBJ2-6; D call uncertain. With 7 bases removed from V and 3 bases from J, the gap between germline ends came to 13 bases. The germline V gene has CDR1 MNHNY and CDR2 SVGAGI (reference sequence). CDR3 length: 15 amino acids. The CDR3 sequence is CASTSQVFGANVLTF. DNA of the CDR3: TGTGCCAGCACCTCGCAGGTTTTTGGGGCCAACGTCCTGACTTTC.

A remark on this clonotype: A much larger clone lies one base from this, so it may be a read error. CDR3 sequence (DNA): TGTACCAGCAGTGAAGACTTCGGCGATGAAAAACTGTTTTTT. It encodes CTSSEDFGDEKLFF. V usage is TRBV6-1 and J usage is TRBJ1-4; D remains unclear. The CDR3 extends over 14 amino acids. Germline assignment: CDR1 MNHNS and CDR2 SASEGT.

This clonotype was counted between two and nine times. This chain uses TRBV20-1 with TRBJ2-3; TRBD1 agrees at 9 bases. Trimming at V came to 4 bases and at J to 3 bases, leaving 8 bases not matched to a gene. Germline V lookup: CDR1 DFQATT, CDR2 SNEGSKA (reference sequence). The CDR3 has 15 residues. CDR3 sequence (DNA): TGCAGTGCTACCCAGGACAGGGGAGCGACAGATACGCAGTATTTT. As protein: CSATQDRGATDTQYF.